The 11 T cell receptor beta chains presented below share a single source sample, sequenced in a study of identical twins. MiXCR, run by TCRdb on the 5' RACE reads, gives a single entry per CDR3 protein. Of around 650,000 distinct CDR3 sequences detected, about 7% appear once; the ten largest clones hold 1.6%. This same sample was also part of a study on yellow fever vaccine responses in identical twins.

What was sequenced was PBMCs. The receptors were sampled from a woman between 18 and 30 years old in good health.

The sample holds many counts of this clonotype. The CDR3 bases are TGTGCCAGCAACTACAGGAACACTGAAGCTTTCTTT. Residues: CASNYRNTEAFF. V usage is TRBV6-1 and J usage is TRBJ1-1; D not certain. Trimming removed 7 bases from V and 1 base from J, with 7 bases in between. Per the germline V gene, CDR1 is MNHNS and CDR2 is SASEGT. The length of the CDR3 is 12 residues.

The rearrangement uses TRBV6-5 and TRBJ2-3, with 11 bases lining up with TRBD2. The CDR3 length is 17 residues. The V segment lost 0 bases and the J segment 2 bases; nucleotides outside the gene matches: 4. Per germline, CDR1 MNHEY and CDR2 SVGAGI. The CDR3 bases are TGTGCCAGCAGTTACTCGGGGACTAGCGGAAACACAGATACGCAGTATTTT. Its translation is CASSYSGTSGNTDTQYF.

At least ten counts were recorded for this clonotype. The CDR3 region has the DNA TGTGCCAGCAGTTTCGGAGCGGGAGGGAACACCGGGGAGCTGTTTTTT. It codes for CASSFGAGGNTGELFF. This chain joins TRBV12-3 or TRBV12-4 and TRBJ2-2, with 9 bases matching TRBD2. This CDR3 is 16 amino acids long. The trim removed 3 bases at V and 1 base at J, leaving 3 bases unmatched.

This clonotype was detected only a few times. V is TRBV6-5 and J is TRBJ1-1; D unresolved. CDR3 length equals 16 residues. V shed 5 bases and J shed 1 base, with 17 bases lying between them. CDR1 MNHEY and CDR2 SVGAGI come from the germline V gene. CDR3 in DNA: TGTGCCAGCAGTAACCGGGCGGCTCACAAGAACACTGAAGCTTTCTTT. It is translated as CASSNRAAHKNTEAFF.

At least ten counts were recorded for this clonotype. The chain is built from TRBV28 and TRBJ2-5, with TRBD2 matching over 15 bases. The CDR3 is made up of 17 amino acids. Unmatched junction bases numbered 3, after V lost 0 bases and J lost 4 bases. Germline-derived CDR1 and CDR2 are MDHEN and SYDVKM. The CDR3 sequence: CASSLWGLAGGGETQYF. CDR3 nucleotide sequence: TGTGCCAGCAGTTTATGGGGACTAGCGGGAGGAGGAGAGACCCAGTACTTC.

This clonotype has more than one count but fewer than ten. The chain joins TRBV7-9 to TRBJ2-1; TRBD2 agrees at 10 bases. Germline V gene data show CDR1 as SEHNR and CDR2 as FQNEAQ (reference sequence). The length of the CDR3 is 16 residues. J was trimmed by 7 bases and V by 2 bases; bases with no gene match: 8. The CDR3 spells CASSLLAGVLENEQFF. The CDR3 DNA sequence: TGTGCCAGCAGCTTACTAGCGGGAGTGTTGGAGAATGAGCAGTTCTTC.

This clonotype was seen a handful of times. This CDR3 reads CASRKYSYEQYF. As DNA, the CDR3 is TGTGCCAGCCGGAAATACAGCTACGAGCAGTACTTC. This sequence joins TRBV28 and TRBJ2-7; the D is unclear. V dropped 8 bases and J dropped 3 bases, with 11 bases sitting between them. The CDR3 is made up of 12 amino acids. The germline V gene has CDR1 MDHEN and CDR2 SYDVKM.

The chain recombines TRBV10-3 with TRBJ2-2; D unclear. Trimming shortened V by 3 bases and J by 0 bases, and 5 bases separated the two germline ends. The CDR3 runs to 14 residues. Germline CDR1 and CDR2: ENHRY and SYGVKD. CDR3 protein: CAISEDANTGELFF. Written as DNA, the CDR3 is TGTGCCATCAGTGAAGATGCGAACACCGGGGAGCTGTTTTTT.

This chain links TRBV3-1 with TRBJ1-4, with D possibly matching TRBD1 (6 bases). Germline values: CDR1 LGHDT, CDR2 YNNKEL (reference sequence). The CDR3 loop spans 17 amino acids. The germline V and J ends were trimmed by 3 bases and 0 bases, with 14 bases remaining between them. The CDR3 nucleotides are TGTGCCAGCAGCCATTGGACAGTGGGGGCAACTAATGAAAAACTGTTTTTT. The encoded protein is CASSHWTVGATNEKLFF. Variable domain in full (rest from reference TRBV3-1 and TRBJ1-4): DTAVSQTPKYLVTQMGNDKSIKCEQNLGHDTMYWYKQDSKKFLKIMFSYNNKELIINETVPNRFSPKSPDKAHLNLHINSLELGDSAVYFCASSHWTVGATNEKLFFGSGTQLSVL.

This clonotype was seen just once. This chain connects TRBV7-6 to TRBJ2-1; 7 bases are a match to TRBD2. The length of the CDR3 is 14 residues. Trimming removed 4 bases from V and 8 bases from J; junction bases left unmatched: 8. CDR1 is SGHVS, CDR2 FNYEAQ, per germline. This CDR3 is CASSYNGLVDEQFF. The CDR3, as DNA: TGTGCCAGCAGCTATAACGGACTAGTGGATGAGCAGTTCTTC.

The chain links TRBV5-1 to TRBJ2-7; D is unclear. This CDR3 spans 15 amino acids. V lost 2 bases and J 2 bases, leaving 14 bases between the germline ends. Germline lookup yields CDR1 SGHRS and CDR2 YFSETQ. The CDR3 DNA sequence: TGCGCCAGCAGCTTACCACAGAACAATACCTACGAGCAGTACTTC. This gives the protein CASSLPQNNTYEQYF. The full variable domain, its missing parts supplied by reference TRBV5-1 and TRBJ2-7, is KAGVTQTPRYLIKTRGQQVTLSCSPISGHRSVSWYQQTPGQGLQFLFEYFSETQRNKGNFPGRFSGRQFSNSRSEMNVSTLELGDSALYLCASSLPQNNTYEQYFGPGTRLTVT.